These 2 T cell receptor beta chains came from one sample sequenced in a study of T cells in Graves' hyperthyroidism and ophthalmopathy (dated by TCRdb to between 2018 and 2020). The method behind the library was multiplex PCR. Instrument on record: Illumina HiSeq 2000. Amplification of TCR beta CDR3 regions was carried out from RNA transcripts. The first round of RT-PCR for the TCR CDR3 was performed with the HTBI primer set and the Qiagen OneStep RT-PCR kit. TCRdb's own reprocessing of the public reads used fastp at Q25 and MiXCR and kept productive beta chains. Each entry merges the rows of one CDR3 protein and shows their most common DNA and genes. In this sample the table shows around 250,000 distinct CDR3 sequences, roughly 14% of which occur a single time. The ten top clones hold less than 15% of the sample. Sequencing used blood. Source of these receptors: a woman aged 40 to 55 with Graves' hyperthyroidism that later progressed to Graves' ophthalmopathy.

This clonotype came up many times. The chain has TRBV6-1 and TRBJ2-2; 9 nucleotides match TRBD1. Germline lookup yields CDR1 MNHNS and CDR2 SASEGT. With 7 bases clipped from V and 6 bases from J, the junction kept 9 bases outside the gene matches. The CDR3 is 15 amino acids. CDR3 sequence reads: CASTPYGTGSGELFF. Written as DNA, the CDR3 is TGTGCCAGCACCCCATACGGGACAGGGTCCGGGGAGCTGTTTTTT.

The V gene is TRBV20-1, the J gene TRBJ1-5; the D is unclear. This CDR3 is 13 amino acids long. The V end was cut by 0 bases, the J end by 4 bases, with 7 bases between. The germline CDR1 and CDR2 sequences are DFQATT and SNEGSKA (reference sequence). DNA for the CDR3: TGCAGTGCTAGAGATGGGTTAAATCAGCCCCAGCATTTT. This sequence encodes CSARDGLNQPQHF.